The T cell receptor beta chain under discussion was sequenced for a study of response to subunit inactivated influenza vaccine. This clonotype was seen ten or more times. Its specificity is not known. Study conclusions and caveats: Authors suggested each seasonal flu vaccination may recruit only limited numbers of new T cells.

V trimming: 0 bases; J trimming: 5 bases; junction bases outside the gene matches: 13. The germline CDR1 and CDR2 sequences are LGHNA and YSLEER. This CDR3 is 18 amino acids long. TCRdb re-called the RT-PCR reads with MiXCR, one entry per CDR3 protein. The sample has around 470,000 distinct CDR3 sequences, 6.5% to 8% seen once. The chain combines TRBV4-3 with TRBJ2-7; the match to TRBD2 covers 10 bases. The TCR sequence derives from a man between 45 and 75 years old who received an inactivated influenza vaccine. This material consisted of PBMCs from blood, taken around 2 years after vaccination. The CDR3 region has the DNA TGCGCCAGCAGCCAAGATTGGGGAAAAGCGGGAGGGAGGGACGAGCAGTACTTC. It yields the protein CASSQDWGKAGGRDEQYF.